The source of this T cell receptor beta chain is a study of long-term antiretroviral therapy in people with HIV. Study-wide findings and caveats: CDR3 length ranges were narrower in HIV repertoires than in controls.

Treatment locations for all participants with HIV were in the United States. Cryopreserved PBMC numbered roughly 1-10 million per sample before DNA extraction. As concerns this clone: The antigen remains undetermined.

Running of the v3.0 immunoSEQ assay took place at survey level. What sequencing targeted per sample was 40,000-50,000 T-cell genomes. Clones were read by immunoSEQ multiplex PCR, and TCRdb kept only the in-frame ones, dropping some. The repertoire includes about 30,000 clones, around 94% of them detected once, and approximately 3.7% sits in the top ten. This sequence originates from a woman aged 45-65 years with HIV. The sequenced sample was unsorted PBMCs, obtained more than 5 years after starting antiretroviral therapy.

The CDR3 region is CASTGGTSANEQFF. CDR3 nucleotide sequence: TGTGCCAGCACCGGAGGGACTAGCGCAAATGAGCAGTTCTTC. The chain couples TRBV27 to TRBJ2-1; 10 bases match TRBD2. J lost 7 bases, V lost 7 bases, and 7 bases had no gene match. Germline V gene lookup returns CDR1 MNHEY and CDR2 SMNVEV (reference sequence). The CDR3 totals 14 residues.